This TCR beta chain was sequenced for a study of tumor and adjacent non-tumor tissue in lung cancer. Background on the study: Stage I to III disease affected roughly 10 men and roughly 5 women aged about 31 to 80.

The template was RNA from unsorted bulk tissue. The normal lung tissue was taken more than 3 cm from the tumor edge. Overall study results and limits: TCR diversity was significantly greater in tumor than normal lung tissue.

The library came from three nested PCR rounds adapted from ARM-PCR protocols. From the multiplex PCR reads, TCRdb called clonotypes with MiXCR, one entry per CDR3 protein. The sample holds more than 85,000 distinct CDR3 sequences, about 62% seen once. This clonotype was counted ten times or more. Its matching antigen is unknown. Trimming at V came to 6 bases and at J to 1 base, leaving 9 bases not matched to a gene. Germline V gene lookup returns CDR1 MNHNS and CDR2 SASEGT. The CDR3 contains 15 residues. Sequencing used distant non-tumor lung tissue. The chain combines TRBV6-1 with TRBJ2-7; the match to TRBD2 covers 7 bases. This TCR was recovered from a man younger than 45 with non-small cell lung cancer. The CDR3 sequence: CASRGTSATSYEQYF. The CDR3 DNA is TGTGCCAGCAGGGGAACTAGCGCTACGTCCTACGAGCAGTACTTC.